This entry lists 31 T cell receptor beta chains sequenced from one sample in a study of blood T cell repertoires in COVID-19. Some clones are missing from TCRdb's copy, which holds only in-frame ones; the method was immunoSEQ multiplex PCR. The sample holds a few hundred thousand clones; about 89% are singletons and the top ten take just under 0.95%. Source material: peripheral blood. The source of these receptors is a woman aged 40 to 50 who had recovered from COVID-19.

CDR3 amino acids: CASCPTGVGDTQYF. DNA for the CDR3: TGTGCCAGCTGCCCGACAGGGGTTGGAGATACGCAGTATTTT. This chain connects TRBV7-9 to TRBJ2-3, with 8 nucleotides matching TRBD1. Germline CDR1 is SEHNR and CDR2 is FQNEAQ (reference sequence). The CDR3 covers 14 residues. V was clipped by 8 bases and J by 5 bases; unmatched bases: 9. Variable domain in full (rest from reference TRBV7-9 and TRBJ2-3): DTGVSQNPRHKITKRGQNVTFRCDPISEHNRLYWYRQTLGQGPEFLTYFQNEAQLEKSRLLSDRFSAERPKGSFSTLEIQRTEQGDSAMYLCASCPTGVGDTQYFGPGTRLTVL.

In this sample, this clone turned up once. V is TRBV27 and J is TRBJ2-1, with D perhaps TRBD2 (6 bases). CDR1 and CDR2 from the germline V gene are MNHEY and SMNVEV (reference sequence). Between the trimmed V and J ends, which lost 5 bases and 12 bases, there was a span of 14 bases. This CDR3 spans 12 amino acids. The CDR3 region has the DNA TGTGCCAGCAGTGCCCAATTCGGGGGGCAGTTCTTC. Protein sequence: CASSAQFGGQFF.

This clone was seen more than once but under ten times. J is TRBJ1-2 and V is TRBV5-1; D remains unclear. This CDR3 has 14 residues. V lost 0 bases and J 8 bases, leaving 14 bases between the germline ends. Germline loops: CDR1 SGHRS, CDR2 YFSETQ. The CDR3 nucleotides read TGCGCCAGCAGCTTGGCCGGACGGGGTTGGGGCTACACCTTC. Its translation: CASSLAGRGWGYTF.

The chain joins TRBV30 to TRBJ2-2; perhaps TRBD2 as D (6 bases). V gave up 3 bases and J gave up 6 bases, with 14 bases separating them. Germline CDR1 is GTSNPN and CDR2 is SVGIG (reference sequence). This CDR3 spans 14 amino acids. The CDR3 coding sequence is TGTGCCTGGAGGGGGGGAAGTGGGGCCGGGGAGCTGTTTTTT. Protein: CAWRGGSGAGELFF.

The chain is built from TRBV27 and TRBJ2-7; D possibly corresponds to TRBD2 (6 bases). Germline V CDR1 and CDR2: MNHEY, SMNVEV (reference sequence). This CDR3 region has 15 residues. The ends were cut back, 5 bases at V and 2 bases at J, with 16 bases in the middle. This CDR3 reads CASSKVRDFTYEQYF. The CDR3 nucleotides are TGTGCCAGCAGTAAAGTCCGGGACTTTACCTACGAGCAGTACTTC.

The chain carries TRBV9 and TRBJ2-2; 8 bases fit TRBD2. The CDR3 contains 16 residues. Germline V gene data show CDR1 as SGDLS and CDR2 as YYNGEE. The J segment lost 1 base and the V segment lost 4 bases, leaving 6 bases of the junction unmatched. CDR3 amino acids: CASSLMAGGNTGELFF. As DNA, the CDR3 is TGTGCCAGCAGCCTTATGGCGGGAGGGAACACCGGGGAGCTGTTTTTT.

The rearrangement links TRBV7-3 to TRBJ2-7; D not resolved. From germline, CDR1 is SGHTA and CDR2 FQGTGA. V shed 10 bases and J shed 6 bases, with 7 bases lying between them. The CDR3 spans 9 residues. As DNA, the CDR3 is TGTGCCAACCTACCCGAGCAGTACTTC. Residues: CANLPEQYF.

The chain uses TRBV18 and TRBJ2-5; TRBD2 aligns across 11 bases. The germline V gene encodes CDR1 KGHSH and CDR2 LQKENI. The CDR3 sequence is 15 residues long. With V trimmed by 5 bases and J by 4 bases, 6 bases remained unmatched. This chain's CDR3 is CASSSSGTSGETQYF. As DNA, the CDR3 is TGTGCCAGCTCATCTTCTGGGACTAGCGGAGAGACCCAGTACTTC.

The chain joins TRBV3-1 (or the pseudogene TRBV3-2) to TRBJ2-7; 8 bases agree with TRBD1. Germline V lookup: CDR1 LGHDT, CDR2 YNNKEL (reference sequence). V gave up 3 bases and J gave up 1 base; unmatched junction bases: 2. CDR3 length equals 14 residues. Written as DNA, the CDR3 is TGTGCCAGCAGCCACAGGGGGCCTTCCTACGAGCAGTACTTC. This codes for CASSHRGPSYEQYF.

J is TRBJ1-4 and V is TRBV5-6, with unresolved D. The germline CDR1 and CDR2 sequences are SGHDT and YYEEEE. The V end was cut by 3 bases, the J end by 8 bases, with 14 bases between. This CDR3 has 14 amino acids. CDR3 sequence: CASSYLSPGEKLFF. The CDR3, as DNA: TGTGCCAGCAGCTATCTATCGCCGGGGGAAAAACTGTTTTTT.

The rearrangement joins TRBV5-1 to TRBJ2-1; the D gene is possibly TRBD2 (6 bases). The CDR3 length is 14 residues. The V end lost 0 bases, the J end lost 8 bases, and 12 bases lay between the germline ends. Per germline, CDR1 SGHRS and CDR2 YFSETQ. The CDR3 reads CASSLGGGGDEQFF. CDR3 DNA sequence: TGCGCCAGCAGCTTGGGGGGAGGAGGAGATGAGCAGTTCTTC.

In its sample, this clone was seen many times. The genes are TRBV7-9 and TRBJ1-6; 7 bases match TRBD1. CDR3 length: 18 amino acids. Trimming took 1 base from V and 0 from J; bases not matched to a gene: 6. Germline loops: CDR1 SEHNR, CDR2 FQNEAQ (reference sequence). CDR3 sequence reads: CASSLEPGQSSYNSPLHF. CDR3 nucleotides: TGTGCCAGCAGCTTAGAGCCGGGACAGAGCTCCTATAATTCACCCCTCCACTTT.

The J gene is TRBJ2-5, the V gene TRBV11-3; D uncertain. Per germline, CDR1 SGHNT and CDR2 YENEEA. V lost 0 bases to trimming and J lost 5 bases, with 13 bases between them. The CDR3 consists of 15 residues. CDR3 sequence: CASSLDQLAGETQYF. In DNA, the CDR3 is TGTGCCAGCAGCTTAGACCAGTTAGCCGGGGAGACCCAGTACTTC. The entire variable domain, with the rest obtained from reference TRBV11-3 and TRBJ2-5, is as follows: EAGVVQSPRYKIIEKKQPVAFWCNPISGHNTLYWYLQNLGQGPELLIRYENEEAVDDSQLPKDRFSAERLKGVDSTLKIQPAELGDSAVYLCASSLDQLAGETQYFGPGTRLLVL.

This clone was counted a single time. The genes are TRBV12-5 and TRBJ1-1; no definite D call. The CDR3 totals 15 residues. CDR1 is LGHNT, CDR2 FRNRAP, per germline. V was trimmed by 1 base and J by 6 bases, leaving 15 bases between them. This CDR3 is CASGLGQGGYAEAFF. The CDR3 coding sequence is TGTGCTAGTGGTTTGGGCCAAGGCGGGTATGCTGAAGCTTTCTTT.

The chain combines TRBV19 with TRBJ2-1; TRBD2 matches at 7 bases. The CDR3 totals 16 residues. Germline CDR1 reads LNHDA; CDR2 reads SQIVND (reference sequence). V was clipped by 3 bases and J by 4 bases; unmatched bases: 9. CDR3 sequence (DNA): TGTGCCAGTAGTATCGGGGCGGGAGTCCAATACAATGAGCAGTTCTTC. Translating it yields CASSIGAGVQYNEQFF.

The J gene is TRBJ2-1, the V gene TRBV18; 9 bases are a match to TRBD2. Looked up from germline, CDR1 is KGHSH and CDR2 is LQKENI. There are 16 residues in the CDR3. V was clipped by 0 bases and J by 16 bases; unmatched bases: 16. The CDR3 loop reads CASSPPSSGRLESPFF. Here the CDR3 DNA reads TGTGCCAGCTCACCACCGAGCAGCGGGAGGCTGGAAAGTCCCTTCTTC.

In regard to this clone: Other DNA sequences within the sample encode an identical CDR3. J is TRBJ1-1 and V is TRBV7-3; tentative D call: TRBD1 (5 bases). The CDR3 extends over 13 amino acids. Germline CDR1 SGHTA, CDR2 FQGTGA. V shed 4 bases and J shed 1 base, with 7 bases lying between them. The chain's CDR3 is CASSSGQNTEAFF. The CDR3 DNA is TGTGCCAGCAGCTCAGGGCAGAACACTGAAGCTTTCTTT.

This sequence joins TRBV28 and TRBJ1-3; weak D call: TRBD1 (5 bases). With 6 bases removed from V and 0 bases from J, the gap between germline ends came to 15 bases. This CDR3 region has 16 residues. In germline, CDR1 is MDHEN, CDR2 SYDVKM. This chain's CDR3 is CASSYSGTHSGNTIYF. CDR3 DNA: TGTGCCAGCAGCTATTCCGGGACTCACTCTGGAAACACCATATATTTT.

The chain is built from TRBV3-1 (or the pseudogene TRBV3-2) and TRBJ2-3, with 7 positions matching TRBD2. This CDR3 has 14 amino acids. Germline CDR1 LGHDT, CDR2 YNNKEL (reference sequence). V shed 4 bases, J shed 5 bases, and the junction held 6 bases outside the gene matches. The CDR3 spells CASSPGLGVDTQYF. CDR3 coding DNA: TGTGCCAGCAGCCCCGGACTAGGAGTAGATACGCAGTATTTT.

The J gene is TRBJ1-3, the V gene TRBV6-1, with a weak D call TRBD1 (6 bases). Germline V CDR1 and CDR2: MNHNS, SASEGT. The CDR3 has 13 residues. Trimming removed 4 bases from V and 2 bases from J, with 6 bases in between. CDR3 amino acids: CASSAGAGNTIYF. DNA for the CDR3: TGTGCCAGCAGTGCAGGGGCTGGAAACACCATATATTTT.

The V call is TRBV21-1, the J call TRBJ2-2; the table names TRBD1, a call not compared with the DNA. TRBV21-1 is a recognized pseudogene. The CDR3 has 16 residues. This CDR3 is CASSNREGALGGELFF. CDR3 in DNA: TGTGCCAGCAGCAACCGAGAGGGGGCGCTTGGCGGGGAGCTGTTTTTT.

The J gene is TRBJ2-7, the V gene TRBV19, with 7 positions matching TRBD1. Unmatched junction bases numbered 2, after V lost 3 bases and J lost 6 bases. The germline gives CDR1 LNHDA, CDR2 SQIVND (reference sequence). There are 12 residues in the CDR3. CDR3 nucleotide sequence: TGTGCCAGTAGTATCGGGACAGCCGAGCAGTACTTC. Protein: CASSIGTAEQYF.

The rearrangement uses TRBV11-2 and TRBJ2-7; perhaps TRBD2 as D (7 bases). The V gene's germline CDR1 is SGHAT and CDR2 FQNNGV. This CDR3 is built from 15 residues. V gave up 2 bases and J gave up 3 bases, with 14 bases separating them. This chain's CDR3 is CASSLRGGLGYEQYF. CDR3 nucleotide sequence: TGTGCCAGCAGCTTAAGGGGGGGGCTCGGCTACGAGCAGTACTTC.

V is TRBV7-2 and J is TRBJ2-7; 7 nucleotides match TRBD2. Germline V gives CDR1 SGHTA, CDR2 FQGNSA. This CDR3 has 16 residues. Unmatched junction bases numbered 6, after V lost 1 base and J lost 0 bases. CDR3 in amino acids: CASSLDLTSNSYEQYF. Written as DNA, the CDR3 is TGTGCCAGCAGCTTAGATTTGACTAGCAACTCCTACGAGCAGTACTTC.

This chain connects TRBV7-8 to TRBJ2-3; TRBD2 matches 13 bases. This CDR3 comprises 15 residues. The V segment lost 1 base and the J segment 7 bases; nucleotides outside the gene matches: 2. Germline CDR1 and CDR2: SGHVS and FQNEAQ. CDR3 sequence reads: CASSLGGTSGNTQYF. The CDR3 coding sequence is TGTGCCAGCAGCTTAGGGGGGACTAGCGGGAATACGCAGTATTTT.

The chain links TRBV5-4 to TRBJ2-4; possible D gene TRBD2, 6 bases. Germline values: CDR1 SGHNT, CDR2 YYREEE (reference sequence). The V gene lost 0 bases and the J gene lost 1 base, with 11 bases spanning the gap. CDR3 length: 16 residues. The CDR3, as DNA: TGTGCCAGCAGCTTGGCGGGAGACGGGGCCAAAAACATTCAGTACTTC. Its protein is CASSLAGDGAKNIQYF.

The CDR3 DNA is TGTGCCAGCAGTGATGAGGGTGCCTACGAGCAGTACTTC. This codes for CASSDEGAYEQYF. The chain joins TRBV25-1 to TRBJ2-7, with a tentative D call TRBD2 (5 bases). The CDR3 spans 13 residues. CDR1 and CDR2 from the germline V gene are MGHDK and SYGVNS. With 3 bases removed from V and 2 bases from J, the gap between germline ends came to 8 bases.

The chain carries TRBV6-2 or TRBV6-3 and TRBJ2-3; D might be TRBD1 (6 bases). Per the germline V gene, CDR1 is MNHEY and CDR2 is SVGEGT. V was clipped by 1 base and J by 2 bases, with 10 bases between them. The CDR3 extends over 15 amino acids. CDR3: CASSYFGQHTDTQYF. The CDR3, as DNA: TGTGCCAGCAGTTACTTCGGACAGCACACAGATACGCAGTATTTT.

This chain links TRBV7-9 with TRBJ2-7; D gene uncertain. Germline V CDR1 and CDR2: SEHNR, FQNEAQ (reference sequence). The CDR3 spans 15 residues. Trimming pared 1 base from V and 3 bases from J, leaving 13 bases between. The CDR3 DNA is TGTGCCAGCAGCTTAGATCCCAGCCGGGTCTACGAGCAGTACTTC. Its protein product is CASSLDPSRVYEQYF.

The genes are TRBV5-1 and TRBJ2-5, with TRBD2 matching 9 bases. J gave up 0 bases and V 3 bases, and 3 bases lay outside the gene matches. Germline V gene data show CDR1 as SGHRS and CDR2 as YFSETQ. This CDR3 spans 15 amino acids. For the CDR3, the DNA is TGCGCCAGCAGCTCTGCTAGCGGGAACCAAGAGACCCAGTACTTC. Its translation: CASSSASGNQETQYF.

The CDR3 bases are TGCGCCAGCAGCCTAGACAGGGGGGAGTCTTTCTTT. Encoded protein: CASSLDRGESFF. The rearrangement joins TRBV5-1 to TRBJ1-1, with 9 bases matching TRBD1. Per germline, CDR1 SGHRS and CDR2 YFSETQ. The length of the CDR3 is 12 residues. Trimming removed 4 bases from V and 12 bases from J; junction bases left unmatched: 7.